This is a list of T cell receptor beta chains from one sample in a study of blood T cell repertoires in COVID-19. Repertoires were generated with immunoSEQ multiplex PCR, while TCRdb's copy carries only in-frame clones and drops some. There are hundreds of thousands of clones in the sample; 80% to 90% occur only once, and roughly 4.8% lies in the top ten. Sequencing used PBMCs or T cells enriched from blood (not recorded which). The receptors here all came from a woman in her forties or fifties who had been exposed to COVID-19. The CDR3 runs from the conserved cysteine through the conserved F or W. The D gene is left open where the match is weak. Rows may omit the clone size; those that give it use once, few, many or a size class.

D	V	size	J	length	CDR3	DNA
TRBD1	TRBV29-1	.	TRBJ1-1	15	CSARDRGVTNTEAFF	TGCAGCGCCCGGGACAGGGGGGTGACTAACACTGAAGCTTTCTTT
.	TRBV14	.	TRBJ2-3	15	CASSQAFTGTDTQYF	TGTGCCAGCAGCCAAGCATTCACGGGGACAGATACGCAGTATTTT
.	TRBV5-6	.	TRBJ2-3	16	CASSPEGGPGRYTQYF	TGTGCCAGCAGCCCCGAGGGTGGGCCGGGTCGATATACGCAGTATTTT
TRBD1	TRBV2	.	TRBJ2-5	15	CASRFGTGYQETQYF	TGTGCCAGCAGATTCGGGACAGGTTACCAAGAGACCCAGTACTTC
TRBD1	TRBV7-9	.	TRBJ2-5	16	CASSLILRQGRETQYF	TGTGCCAGCAGCTTAATATTACGACAGGGTAGGGAGACCCAGTACTTC
TRBD1	TRBV5-6	.	TRBJ1-3	16	CASSLGGDRAGNTIYF	TGTGCCAGCAGCTTGGGGGGTGACAGGGCTGGAAACACCATATATTTT
.	TRBV6-2/TRBV6-3	.	TRBJ1-6	14	CASSYREGYSPLHF	TGTGCCAGCAGTTACAGGGAGGGATATTCACCCCTCCACTTT
.	TRBV5-8	.	TRBJ1-4	18	CASRGGGRAGTRGEKLFF	TGTGCCAGCAGGGGAGGCGGCAGGGCCGGTACGAGGGGAGAAAAACTGTTTTTT
TRBD1	TRBV2	.	TRBJ2-1	15	CASSEGRGPNNEQFF	TGTGCCAGCAGTGAAGGCAGGGGGCCGAACAATGAGCAGTTCTTC
TRBD1	TRBV6-2/TRBV6-3	.	TRBJ1-5	15	CASSYWQGVDQPQHF	TGTGCCAGCAGTTACTGGCAGGGGGTAGACCAGCCCCAGCATTTT
.	TRBV2	many	TRBJ2-2	14	CASSEVLRGGELFF	TGTGCCAGCAGTGAGGTGTTGCGGGGCGGGGAGCTGTTTTTT
TRBD2	TRBV11-1	.	TRBJ2-2	15	CASSLRLAGTGELFF	TGTGCCAGCAGCTTGAGACTAGCGGGGACCGGGGAGCTGTTTTTT
.	TRBV6-5	.	TRBJ1-6	14	CASRIGSGNSPLHF	TGTGCCAGCAGAATTGGGAGCGGTAATTCACCCCTCCACTTT
.	TRBV5-1	.	TRBJ1-1	13	CASSLAGTPEAFF	TGCGCCAGCAGCTTGGCCGGGACACCCGAAGCTTTCTTT
TRBD1	TRBV7-8	.	TRBJ2-7	16	CASSLRAGTGTYEQYF	TGTGCCAGCAGCTTAAGGGCCGGGACAGGGACCTACGAGCAGTACTTC
.	TRBV18	.	TRBJ1-1	15	CASSTDPGGGTEAFF	TGTGCCAGCTCAACGGACCCCGGGGGAGGCACTGAAGCTTTCTTT
.	TRBV10-3	.	TRBJ1-1	13	CAIKNRESTEAFF	TGTGCCATCAAGAACAGGGAGAGCACTGAAGCTTTCTTT
TRBD1	TRBV10-3	few	TRBJ1-2	15	CAINPGTGDYYGYTF	TGTGCCATCAACCCCGGGACAGGGGATTACTATGGCTACACCTTC
.	TRBV19	.	TRBJ2-7	14	CASSPGTATYEQYF	TGTGCCAGTAGTCCGGGGACTGCAACCTACGAGCAGTACTTC
.	TRBV28	.	TRBJ1-4	14	CASSLGSSNEKLFF	TGTGCCAGCAGTTTGGGCAGTTCAAATGAAAAACTGTTTTTT
.	TRBV5-1	.	TRBJ1-2	15	CASSISGQQPYGYTF	TGCGCCAGCAGTATTTCTGGACAACAACCTTATGGCTACACCTTC
.	TRBV20-1	.	TRBJ1-2	11	CSAKGNYGYTF	TGCAGTGCTAAGGGGAACTATGGCTACACCTTC